This TCR beta chain was recorded in a study of Ad26.COV2.S vaccination and SARS-CoV-2 variants. Study-wide background: Ad26.COV2.S shots went into the muscle once or twice, 56 days apart.

Specified treatment: over 15 received Ad26.COV2.S at low or high dose, single or two shots; 5 received placebo; per-sample allocation not given. Samples were taken on day 63 after the first vaccine or placebo injection. TCRdb's copy holds only in-frame clones and misses some; the assay was immunoSEQ multiplex PCR. The table records about 400,000 clones, approximately 90% of them present only once. The sample here was peripheral blood, taken in a trial of Ad26.COV2.S vaccine versus placebo. This receptor was identified in a person between 18 and 60 years old who received the Ad26.COV2.S COVID-19 vaccine or a placebo.

The chain's CDR3 is CASSAGTENSPLHF. The CDR3 nucleotides are TGTGCCAGCTCCGCCGGGACAGAGAATTCACCCCTCCACTTT. This rearrangement joins TRBV27 to TRBJ1-6; the match to TRBD1 covers 7 bases. Germline V CDR1 and CDR2: MNHEY, SMNVEV (reference sequence). Losses at the gene ends were 8 bases for V and 7 bases for J; bases not matched to a gene: 8. The CDR3 has 14 residues.